These T cell receptor beta chains were read from a single sample in a study of blood T cells in healthy people across ages. TCRdb re-derived calls from the 5' RACE reads in MiXCR, one entry per CDR3 protein. The sample records roughly 2 million distinct CDR3 sequences, around 50% being singletons. Sequencing used blood. These receptors all come from a woman aged 35 to 49 in good health. CDR3s include the opening cysteine and the closing phenylalanine or tryptophan. D genes are given only for firm matches. The size entry is marked missing in some rows and otherwise reads once, few, many or a size class.

V gene	D gene	J gene	clone size	CDR3 protein	CDR3 DNA
TRBV2	TRBD2	TRBJ2-1	once	CASINDLAGGPNEQFF	TGTGCCAGCATCAACGATCTAGCGGGGGGGCCGAATGAGCAGTTCTTC
TRBV6-9	NA	TRBJ1-4	NA	CASIGTAQNEKLFF	TGTGCCAGCATCGGAACGGCCCAAAATGAAAAACTGTTTTTT
TRBV6-6	NA	TRBJ1-2	NA	CASSYSSQGPGYTF	TGTGCCAGCAGTTACTCGTCCCAAGGTCCTGGCTACACCTTC
TRBV28	NA	TRBJ2-7	NA	CASSLRSGDLSYEQYF	TGTGCCAGCAGTTTGCGGTCAGGGGACCTCTCCTACGAGCAGTACTTC
TRBV27	NA	TRBJ2-7	once	CASKSGVGEETRYF	TGTGCCAGCAAATCGGGGGTGGGAGAAGAGACCCGGTACTTC
TRBV28	NA	TRBJ2-1	NA	CASKLVSGLGEQFF	TGTGCCAGCAAACTAGTATCTGGGCTGGGTGAGCAGTTCTTC
TRBV12-3/TRBV12-4	NA	TRBJ1-5	few	CASSLAETIPQHF	TGTGCCAGCAGTTTAGCTGAGACTATTCCCCAGCATTTT
TRBV12-3/TRBV12-4	TRBD1	TRBJ2-1	few	CASSAQTGFNEQFF	TGTGCCAGCAGTGCCCAGACAGGGTTTAATGAGCAGTTCTTC
TRBV12-3/TRBV12-4	NA	TRBJ1-5	few	CASSSTSGGQRPQHF	TGTGCCAGCAGTTCCACCTCGGGAGGCCAGAGGCCCCAGCATTTT
TRBV7-7	TRBD2	TRBJ2-3	NA	CASSLSSSGGTDTQYF	TGTGCTAGCAGCTTATCGTCTAGCGGGGGCACAGATACGCAGTATTTT
TRBV6-5	NA	TRBJ2-5	NA	CASSYKGGLSLETQYF	TGTGCCAGCAGTTACAAAGGGGGGCTCTCTCTAGAGACCCAGTACTTC
TRBV28	NA	TRBJ2-4	NA	CASRQVESKNIQYF	TGTGCCTCCAGACAGGTTGAATCGAAAAACATTCAGTACTTC
TRBV5-1	NA	TRBJ2-1	few	CASSLDPGASNEQFF	TGCGCCAGCAGCTTGGACCCGGGGGCCAGCAATGAGCAGTTCTTC
TRBV2	NA	TRBJ2-7	NA	CASMQGLDYEQYF	TGTGCCAGCATGCAGGGTTTAGACTACGAGCAGTACTTC
TRBV28	TRBD1	TRBJ2-3	NA	CASSSLGQGGTDTQYF	TGTGCCAGCAGTTCCCTGGGACAGGGGGGAACAGATACGCAGTATTTT
TRBV27	NA	TRBJ2-3	NA	CASRLKGPSASTDTQYF	TGTGCCAGCAGACTCAAAGGCCCTAGCGCCTCCACAGATACGCAGTATTTT
TRBV4-3	TRBD2	TRBJ2-2	NA	CASSQGRDYYTGELFF	TGCGCCAGCAGCCAAGGCCGGGACTACTACACCGGGGAGCTGTTTTTT
TRBV7-2	TRBD2	TRBJ2-1	NA	CASSAWEGEQFF	TGTGCCAGCAGCGCTTGGGAGGGTGAGCAGTTCTTC
TRBV5-1	NA	TRBJ2-7	many	CASSLGGDEQYF	TGTGCCAGCAGCTTAGGAGGGGACGAGCAGTACTTC
TRBV20-1	NA	TRBJ2-3	few	CSGFTPETDTQYF	TGCAGTGGATTCACACCGGAGACAGATACGCAGTATTTT
TRBV20-1	NA	TRBJ2-6	NA	CSARLWGRDSGANVLTF	TGCAGTGCGCGCCTCTGGGGGCGAGACTCTGGGGCCAACGTCCTGACTTTC
TRBV6-1	NA	TRBJ1-1	NA	CASSEARLTAKNTEAFF	TGTGCCAGCAGTGAGGCTAGACTTACAGCCAAGAACACTGAAGCTTTCTTT
TRBV4-1	TRBD1	TRBJ2-7	NA	CASSQEGQFPTYEQYF	TGCGCCAGCAGCCAAGAGGGACAGTTCCCTACCTACGAGCAGTACTTC
TRBV29-1	TRBD1	TRBJ2-7	NA	CSVGTIQGQGRKEQYF	TGCAGCGTCGGAACTATTCAGGGACAGGGCCGGAAAGAGCAGTACTTC
TRBV20-1	TRBD2	TRBJ2-3	NA	CSASLAGFTDTQYF	TGCAGTGCCTCACTAGCGGGGTTCACAGATACGCAGTATTTT
TRBV28	NA	TRBJ1-2	NA	CASSPPHYGYTF	TGTGCCAGCAGCCCCCCGCATTATGGCTACACCTTC
TRBV20-1	TRBD1	TRBJ2-4	NA	CSASEGRQGRVSKNIQYF	TGCAGTGCTAGTGAGGGCCGACAGGGGCGCGTCTCCAAAAACATTCAGTACTTC
TRBV4-3	TRBD1	TRBJ2-3	NA	CASSHRTGADTQYF	TGCGCCAGCAGCCACAGGACAGGGGCAGATACGCAGTATTTT
TRBV7-3	TRBD2	TRBJ2-5	once	CASSYAGGTQETQYF	TGTGCCAGCAGCTACGCGGGGGGAACTCAAGAGACCCAGTACTTC
TRBV6-2/TRBV6-3	NA	TRBJ2-1	NA	CASSNSDEQFF	TGTGCCAGCAGTAACTCGGATGAGCAGTTCTTC
TRBV4-1	NA	TRBJ2-7	NA	CASSQEPGTGQYF	TGCGCCAGCAGCCAAGAGCCGGGGACGGGGCAGTACTTC
TRBV29-1	NA	TRBJ2-1	NA	CSVDGLTETYNEQFF	TGCAGCGTTGACGGACTGACAGAAACCTACAATGAGCAGTTCTTC
TRBV4-3	TRBD1	TRBJ2-6	NA	CASSQVATGSSGANVLTF	TGCGCCAGCAGCCAAGTCGCGACAGGGAGCTCTGGGGCCAACGTCCTGACTTTC
TRBV4-3	NA	TRBJ2-3	NA	CASSQEPFWGGKPSSTDTQYF	TGCGCCAGCAGCCAAGAACCCTTTTGGGGGGGCAAACCTTCTAGCACAGATACGCAGTATTTT
TRBV7-2	NA	TRBJ2-5	NA	CASLVKWGGRETQYF	TGTGCCAGCCTGGTGAAGTGGGGGGGCCGGGAGACCCAGTACTTC
TRBV20-1	NA	TRBJ1-5	NA	CSASELNSNQPQHF	TGCAGTGCTAGCGAACTGAATAGCAATCAGCCCCAGCATTTT
TRBV6-5	NA	TRBJ1-6	few	CASSYVGDNSPLHF	TGTGCCAGCAGTTACGTCGGGGATAATTCACCCCTCCACTTT
TRBV14	NA	TRBJ1-6	NA	CASSQGVTSPLHF	TGTGCCAGCAGCCAAGGGGTTACTTCACCCCTCCACTTT
TRBV20-1	NA	TRBJ2-3	NA	CSALATLADTQYF	TGCAGTGCTCTTGCGACATTAGCAGATACGCAGTATTTT
TRBV3-1	TRBD2	TRBJ2-4	few	CASRQGLANIQYF	TGTGCCAGCAGGCAAGGACTAGCGAACATTCAGTACTTC
TRBV4-2	NA	TRBJ1-3	NA	CASSQEWDNSGNTIYF	TGTGCCAGCAGCCAAGAATGGGACAACTCTGGAAACACCATATATTTT
TRBV5-1	NA	TRBJ2-5	NA	CASSPLSTQETQYF	TGCGCCAGCAGCCCCCTTTCTACGCAAGAGACCCAGTACTTC
TRBV14	TRBD1	TRBJ2-3	NA	CASSHRDSSTDTQYF	TGTGCCAGCAGCCACCGGGACAGCAGCACAGATACGCAGTATTTT
TRBV6-1	TRBD1	TRBJ2-7	NA	CASRETGTGSYEQYF	TGTGCCAGCAGAGAAACCGGGACAGGGTCCTACGAGCAGTACTTC
TRBV5-1	NA	TRBJ2-5	NA	CASSLPQGIVGETQYF	TGCGCCAGCAGCCTACCCCAGGGGATCGTGGGAGAGACCCAGTACTTC
TRBV6-2/TRBV6-3	TRBD1	TRBJ2-3	NA	CASSYSVGTAKGTDTQYF	TGTGCCAGCAGTTACTCAGTCGGGACAGCTAAAGGGACAGATACGCAGTATTTT
TRBV27	NA	TRBJ1-2	NA	CASSLKGSGYTF	TGTGCCAGCAGTTTAAAGGGGTCTGGCTACACCTTC
TRBV29-1	NA	TRBJ2-3	NA	CSVTVTGLWRGESTDTQYF	TGCAGCGTTACGGTGACCGGTTTGTGGCGGGGAGAGAGCACAGATACGCAGTATTTT
TRBV2	NA	TRBJ2-3	NA	CARSQDTQYF	TGTGCCCGATCCCAGGATACGCAGTATTTT
TRBV20-1	NA	TRBJ2-7	NA	CSARKTGSGQYF	TGCAGTGCTAGAAAGACGGGCTCAGGGCAGTACTTC
TRBV10-3	NA	TRBJ1-4	NA	CATRGREKLFF	TGTGCCACCAGGGGTCGGGAAAAACTGTTTTTT